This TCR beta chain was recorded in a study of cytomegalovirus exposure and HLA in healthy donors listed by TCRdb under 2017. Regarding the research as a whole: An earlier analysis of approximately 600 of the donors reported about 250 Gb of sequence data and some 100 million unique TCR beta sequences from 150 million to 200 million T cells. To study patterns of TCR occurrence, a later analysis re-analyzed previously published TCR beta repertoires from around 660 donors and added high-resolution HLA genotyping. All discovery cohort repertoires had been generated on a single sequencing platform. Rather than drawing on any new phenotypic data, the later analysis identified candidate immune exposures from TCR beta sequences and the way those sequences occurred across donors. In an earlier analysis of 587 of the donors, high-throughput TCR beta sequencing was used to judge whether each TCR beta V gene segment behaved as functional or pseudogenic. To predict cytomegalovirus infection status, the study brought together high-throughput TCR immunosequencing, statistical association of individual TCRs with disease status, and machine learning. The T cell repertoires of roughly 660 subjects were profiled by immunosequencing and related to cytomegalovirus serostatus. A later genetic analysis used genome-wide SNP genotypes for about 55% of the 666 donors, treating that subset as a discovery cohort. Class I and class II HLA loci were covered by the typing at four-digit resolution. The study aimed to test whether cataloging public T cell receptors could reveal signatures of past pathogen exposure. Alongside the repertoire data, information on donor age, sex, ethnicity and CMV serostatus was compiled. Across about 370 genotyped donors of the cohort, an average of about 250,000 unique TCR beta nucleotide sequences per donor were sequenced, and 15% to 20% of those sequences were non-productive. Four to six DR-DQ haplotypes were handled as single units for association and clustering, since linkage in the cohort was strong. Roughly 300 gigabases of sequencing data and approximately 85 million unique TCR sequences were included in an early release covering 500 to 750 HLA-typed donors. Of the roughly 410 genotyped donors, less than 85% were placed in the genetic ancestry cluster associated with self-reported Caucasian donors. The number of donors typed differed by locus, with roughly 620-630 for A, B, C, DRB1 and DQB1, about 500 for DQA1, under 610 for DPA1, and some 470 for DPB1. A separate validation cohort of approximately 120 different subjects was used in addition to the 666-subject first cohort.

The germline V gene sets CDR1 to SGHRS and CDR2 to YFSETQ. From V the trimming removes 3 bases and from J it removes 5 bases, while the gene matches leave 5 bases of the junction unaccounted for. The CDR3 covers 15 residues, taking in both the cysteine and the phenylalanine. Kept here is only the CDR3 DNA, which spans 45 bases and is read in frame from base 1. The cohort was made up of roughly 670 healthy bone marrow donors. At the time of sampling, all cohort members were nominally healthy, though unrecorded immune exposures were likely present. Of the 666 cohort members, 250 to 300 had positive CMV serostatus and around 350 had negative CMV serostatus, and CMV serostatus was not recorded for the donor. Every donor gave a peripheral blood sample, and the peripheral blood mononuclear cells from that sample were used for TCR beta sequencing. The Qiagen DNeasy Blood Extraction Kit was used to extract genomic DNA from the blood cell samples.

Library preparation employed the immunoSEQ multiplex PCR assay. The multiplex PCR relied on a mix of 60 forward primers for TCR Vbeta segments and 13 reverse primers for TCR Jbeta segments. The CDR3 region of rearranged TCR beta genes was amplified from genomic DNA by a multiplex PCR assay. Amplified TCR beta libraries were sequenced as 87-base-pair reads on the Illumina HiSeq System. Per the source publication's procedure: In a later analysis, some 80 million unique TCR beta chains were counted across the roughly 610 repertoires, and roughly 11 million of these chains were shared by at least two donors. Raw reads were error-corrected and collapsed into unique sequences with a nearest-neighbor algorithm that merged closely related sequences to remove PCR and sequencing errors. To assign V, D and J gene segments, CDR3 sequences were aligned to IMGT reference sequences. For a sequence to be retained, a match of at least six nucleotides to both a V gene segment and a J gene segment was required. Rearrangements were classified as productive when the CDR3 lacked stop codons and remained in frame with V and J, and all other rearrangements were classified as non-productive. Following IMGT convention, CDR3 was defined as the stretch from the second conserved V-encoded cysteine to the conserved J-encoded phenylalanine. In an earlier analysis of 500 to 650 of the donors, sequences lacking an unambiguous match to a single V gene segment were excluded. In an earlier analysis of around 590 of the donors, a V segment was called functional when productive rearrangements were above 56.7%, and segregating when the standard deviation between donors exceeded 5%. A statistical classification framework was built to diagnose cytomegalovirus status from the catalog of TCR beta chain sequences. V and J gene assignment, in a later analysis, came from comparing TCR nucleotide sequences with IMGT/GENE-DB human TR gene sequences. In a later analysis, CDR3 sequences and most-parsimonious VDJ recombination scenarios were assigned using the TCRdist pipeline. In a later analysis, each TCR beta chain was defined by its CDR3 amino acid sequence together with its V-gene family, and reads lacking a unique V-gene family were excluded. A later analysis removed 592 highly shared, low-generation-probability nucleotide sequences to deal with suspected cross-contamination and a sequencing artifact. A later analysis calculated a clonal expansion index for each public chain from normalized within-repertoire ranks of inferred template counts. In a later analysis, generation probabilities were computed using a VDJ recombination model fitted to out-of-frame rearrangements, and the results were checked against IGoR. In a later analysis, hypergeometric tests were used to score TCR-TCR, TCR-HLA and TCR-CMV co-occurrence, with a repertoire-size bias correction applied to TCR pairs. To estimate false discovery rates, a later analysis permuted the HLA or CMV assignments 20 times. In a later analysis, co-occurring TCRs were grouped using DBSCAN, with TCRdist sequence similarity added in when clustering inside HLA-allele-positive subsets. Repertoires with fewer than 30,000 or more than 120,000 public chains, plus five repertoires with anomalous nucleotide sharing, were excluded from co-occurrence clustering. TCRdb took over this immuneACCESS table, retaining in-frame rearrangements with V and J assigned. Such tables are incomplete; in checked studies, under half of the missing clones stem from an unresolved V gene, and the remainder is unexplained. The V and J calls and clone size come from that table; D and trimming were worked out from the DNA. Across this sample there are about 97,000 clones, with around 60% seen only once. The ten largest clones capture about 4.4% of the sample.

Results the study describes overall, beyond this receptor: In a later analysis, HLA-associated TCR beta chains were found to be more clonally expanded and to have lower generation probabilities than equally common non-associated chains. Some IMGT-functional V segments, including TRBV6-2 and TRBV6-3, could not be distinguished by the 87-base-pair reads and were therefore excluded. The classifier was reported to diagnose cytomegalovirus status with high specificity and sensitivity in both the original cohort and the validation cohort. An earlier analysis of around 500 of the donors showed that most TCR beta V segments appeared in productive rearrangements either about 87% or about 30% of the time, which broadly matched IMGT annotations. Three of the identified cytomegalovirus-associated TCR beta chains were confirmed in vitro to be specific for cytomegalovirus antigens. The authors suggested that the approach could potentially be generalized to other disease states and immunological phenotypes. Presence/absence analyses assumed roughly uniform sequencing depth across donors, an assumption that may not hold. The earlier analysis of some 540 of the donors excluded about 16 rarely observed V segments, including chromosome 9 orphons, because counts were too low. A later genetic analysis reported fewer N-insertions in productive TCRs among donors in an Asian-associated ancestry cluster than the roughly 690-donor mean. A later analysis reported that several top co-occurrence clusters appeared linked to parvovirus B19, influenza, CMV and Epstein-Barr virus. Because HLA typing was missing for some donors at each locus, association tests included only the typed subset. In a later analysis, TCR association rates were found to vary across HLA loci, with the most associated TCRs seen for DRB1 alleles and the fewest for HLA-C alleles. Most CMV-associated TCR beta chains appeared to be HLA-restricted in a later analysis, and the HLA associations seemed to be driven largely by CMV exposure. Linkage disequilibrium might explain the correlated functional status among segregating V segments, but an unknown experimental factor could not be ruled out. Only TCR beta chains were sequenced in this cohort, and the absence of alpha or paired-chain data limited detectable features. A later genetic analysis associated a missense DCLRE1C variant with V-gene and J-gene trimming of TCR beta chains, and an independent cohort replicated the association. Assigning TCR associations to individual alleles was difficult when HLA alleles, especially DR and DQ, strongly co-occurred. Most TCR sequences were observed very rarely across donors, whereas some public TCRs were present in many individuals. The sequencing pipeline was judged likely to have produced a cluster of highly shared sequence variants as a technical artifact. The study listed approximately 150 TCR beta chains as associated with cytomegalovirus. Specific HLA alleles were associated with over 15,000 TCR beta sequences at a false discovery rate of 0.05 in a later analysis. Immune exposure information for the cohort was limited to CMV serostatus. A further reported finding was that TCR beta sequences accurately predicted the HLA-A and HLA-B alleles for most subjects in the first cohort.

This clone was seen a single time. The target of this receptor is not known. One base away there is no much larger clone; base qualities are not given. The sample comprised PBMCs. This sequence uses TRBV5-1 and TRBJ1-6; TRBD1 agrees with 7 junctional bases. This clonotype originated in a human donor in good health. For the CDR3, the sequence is CASSWTGPNNSPLHF. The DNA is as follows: TGCGCCAGCAGCTGGACAGGCCCGAATAATTCACCCCTCCACTTT.